A selection of T cell receptor beta chains follows, all from one sample in a study of Ad26.COV2.S vaccination and SARS-CoV-2 variants. Only in-frame clones appear in the TCRdb table, and some are missing; sequencing was by immunoSEQ multiplex PCR. This sample carries hundreds of thousands of clones, roughly nine tenths of them seen once, and the ten largest clones take over 1.3%. The material was peripheral blood, obtained in a trial of Ad26.COV2.S vaccine versus placebo. These receptors all come from a person between 18 and 65 years old who received the Ad26.COV2.S COVID-19 vaccine or a placebo. Each CDR3 is given with its conserved first and last residue. The D gene is left open where the match is weak. Clone size is stated in some rows and not others, as once, few, many or a class when expanded.

v_gene	j_gene	abundance	d_gene	CDR3nt	CDR3aa
TRBV6-5	TRBJ1-2	.	TRBD1	TGTGCCAGCAGTTACTCAGGACAGGGCGGCTACACCTTC	CASSYSGQGGYTF
TRBV7-9	TRBJ1-2	.	TRBD1	TGTGCCAGCAGCCAAGGGACAGGGGGCTACGGCTACACCTTC	CASSQGTGGYGYTF
TRBV18	TRBJ2-3	.	.	TGTGCCAGCTCACCTGTTTCGGATACGCAGTATTTT	CASSPVSDTQYF
TRBV2	TRBJ2-1	.	.	TGTGCCAGCAGTGGGGGGAATTACAATGAGCAGTTCTTC	CASSGGNYNEQFF
TRBV30	TRBJ2-1	.	TRBD2	TGTGCCGTACTAGCGTATGAGGAGCAGTTCTTC	CAVLAYEEQFF
TRBV4-1	TRBJ2-5	.	.	TGCGCCAGCAGCCAAATCACCGGGAACCAAGAGACCCAGTACTTC	CASSQITGNQETQYF
TRBV11-2	TRBJ2-3	.	.	TGTGCCAGCTTAGGGAGTAACACAGATACGCAGTATTTT	CASLGSNTDTQYF
TRBV5-1	TRBJ2-1	.	.	TGCGCCAGCAGCTCCCTACTAGGCAATGAGCAGTTCTTC	CASSSLLGNEQFF
TRBV11-2	TRBJ1-2	.	.	TGTGCCAGCAGCTTAGGGGGGAACTATGGCTACACCTTC	CASSLGGNYGYTF
TRBV6-5	TRBJ2-1	.	TRBD1	TGTGCCAGCAGTTACGACGGGACAGAGGAGCAGTTCTTC	CASSYDGTEEQFF
TRBV6-2/TRBV6-3	TRBJ1-1	.	.	TGTGCCAGCAGTACAGCCGGGACATTGAACACTGAAGCTTTCTTT	CASSTAGTLNTEAFF
TRBV5-1	TRBJ2-5	once	TRBD2	TGCGCCAGCAGCTTGGGAGCGGGACCCCAAGAGACCCAGTACTTC	CASSLGAGPQETQYF
TRBV5-4	TRBJ1-1	.	.	TGTGCCAGCAGCACGGGACCTCTGCGGGGTGAAGCTTTCTTT	CASSTGPLRGEAFF
TRBV18	TRBJ2-1	.	TRBD1	TGTGCCAGCTCACCGAACACCCTACAGGGGGCTAACTACAATGAGCAGTTCTTC	CASSPNTLQGANYNEQFF
TRBV12-3/TRBV12-4	TRBJ2-5	.	.	TGTGCCAGCAGCCCTAGTGGGGGAGAGACCCAGTACTTC	CASSPSGGETQYF
TRBV4-2	TRBJ2-1	.	TRBD2	TGTGCCAGCAGCCAAGCAGCGGGAGGGTACCACAATGAGCAGTTCTTC	CASSQAAGGYHNEQFF
TRBV10-3	TRBJ2-1	.	.	TGTGCCATCAGTGGAGGACTATTTCAGGTCGGGGGCATCTACAATGAGCAGTTCTTC	CAISGGLFQVGGIYNEQFF
TRBV6-6	TRBJ2-5	.	.	TGTGCCAGCAGTTACTCGATTGGGACCCAGTACTTC	CASSYSIGTQYF
TRBV7-2	TRBJ2-7	.	.	TGTGCCAGCAGCTTATGGAGGAGGGGTGGAGGCGAGCAGTACTTC	CASSLWRRGGGEQYF
TRBV29-1	TRBJ2-2	.	.	TGCAGCGTTAAAATGGGAGTGAACACCGGGGAGCTGTTTTTT	CSVKMGVNTGELFF
TRBV10-3	TRBJ2-6	.	.	TGTGCCATCAGTGATTCCCACCCAAGGGACGTCTCCTCTGGGGCCAACGTCCTGACTTTC	CAISDSHPRDVSSGANVLTF
TRBV6-2/TRBV6-3	TRBJ1-1	.	.	TGTGCCAGCAGTTACTGGGGCAGCCAAACTGAAGCTTTCTTT	CASSYWGSQTEAFF
TRBV11-3	TRBJ2-1	.	TRBD1	TGTGCCAGCAGCGTGGGGACAGGTCTGCGTGAGCAGTTCTTC	CASSVGTGLREQFF
TRBV10-3	TRBJ2-7	.	TRBD1	TGTGCCATCCGCGACAGGGGGACCTACGAGCAGTACTTC	CAIRDRGTYEQYF
TRBV9	TRBJ2-2	.	.	TGTGCCAGCAGCCCAACTAGCTATGCCTACACCGGGGAGCTGTTTTTT	CASSPTSYAYTGELFF
TRBV4-1	TRBJ1-6	.	TRBD1	TGCGCCAGCAGCCAAGGAGACAGGGATATCGGCACCCTCCACTTT	CASSQGDRDIGTLHF
TRBV6-5	TRBJ2-3	.	.	TGTGCCAGCAGTTATGGCGGGACTAGCACAGATACGCAGTATTTT	CASSYGGTSTDTQYF
TRBV6-4	TRBJ1-1	.	.	TGTGCCAGCAGCGCCGCGTGGGGCCGGAACACTGAAGCTTTCTTT	CASSAAWGRNTEAFF
TRBV7-2	TRBJ1-2	.	.	TGTGCCAGCAGCTTTGAGGGAAGGGGCTACACCTTC	CASSFEGRGYTF
TRBV6-5	TRBJ1-1	.	TRBD1	TGTGCCAGCAGTTTCGGGACAGCGCTTGACACTGAAGCTTTCTTT	CASSFGTALDTEAFF
TRBV19	TRBJ2-2	.	TRBD2	TGTGCCAACTCTAGCGGGGGGGGCACCGGGGAGCTGTTTTTT	CANSSGGGTGELFF
TRBV7-2	TRBJ1-4	.	.	TGTGCCAGCAGCTTAGTGGCAGTTGGTGAAAAACTGTTTTTT	CASSLVAVGEKLFF
TRBV7-2	TRBJ2-5	once	.	TGTGCCAGCAGCCACGGCGGTAGTACGGAGACCCAGTACTTC	CASSHGGSTETQYF
TRBV12-5	TRBJ1-2	.	.	TGTGCTAGTGGTTCAAACCTGGACAGTAACTATGGCTACACCTTC	CASGSNLDSNYGYTF
TRBV5-4	TRBJ2-3	.	.	TGTGCCAGCAGCTTGGACGGAGATACGCAGTATTTT	CASSLDGDTQYF
TRBV27	TRBJ1-2	.	.	TGTGCCAGCAGTTTATCAGGAACCCTGGTTAACTATGGCTACACCTTC	CASSLSGTLVNYGYTF
TRBV2	TRBJ1-5	.	.	TGTGCCAGCAGCGCCGGGGTCCAGCATTTT	CASSAGVQHF
TRBV12-3/TRBV12-4	TRBJ1-2	.	.	TGTGCCAGCAGTCCGCGTCCCTATGGCTACACCTTC	CASSPRPYGYTF
TRBV5-6	TRBJ1-1	once	TRBD1	TGTGCCAGCAGCCCCCTACAGGGGATCACTGAAGCTTTCTTT	CASSPLQGITEAFF
TRBV27	TRBJ1-1	.	.	TGTGCCAGCAGTTTTGACATGAACACTGAAGCTTTCTTT	CASSFDMNTEAFF
TRBV15	TRBJ2-3	.	TRBD2	TGTGCCACCCGGGAGAGGGAGGGCCAGGGTACGCAGTATTTT	CATREREGQGTQYF
TRBV7-8	TRBJ1-4	once	.	TGTGCCAGCAGCTTAGATTTCGGGGGGACCCGGAGGGAAAAACTGTTTTTT	CASSLDFGGTRREKLFF
TRBV12-5	TRBJ2-2	.	.	TGTGCTAGTGGTTTCCACCTCGACGGCTCGAACACCGGGGAGCTGTTTTTT	CASGFHLDGSNTGELFF
TRBV5-8	TRBJ2-3	.	.	TGTGCCAGCAGCCCATTCACAGATACGCAGTATTTT	CASSPFTDTQYF
TRBV24-1	TRBJ1-2	.	.	TGTGCCACCAGTCTGGGGGCAAACTATGGCTACACCTTC	CATSLGANYGYTF
TRBV19	TRBJ2-3	.	.	TGTGCCAGTAGGCCAGCGGACACAGATACGCAGTATTTT	CASRPADTDTQYF
TRBV2	TRBJ1-1	.	.	TGTGCCAGCAGTGGGGCTGCGCGCACAGGGTCGGGGAACACTGAAGCTTTCTTT	CASSGAARTGSGNTEAFF
TRBV19	TRBJ2-7	.	.	TGTGCCAGTAGTAGAACAGGGATGGGCTACGAGCAGTACTTC	CASSRTGMGYEQYF